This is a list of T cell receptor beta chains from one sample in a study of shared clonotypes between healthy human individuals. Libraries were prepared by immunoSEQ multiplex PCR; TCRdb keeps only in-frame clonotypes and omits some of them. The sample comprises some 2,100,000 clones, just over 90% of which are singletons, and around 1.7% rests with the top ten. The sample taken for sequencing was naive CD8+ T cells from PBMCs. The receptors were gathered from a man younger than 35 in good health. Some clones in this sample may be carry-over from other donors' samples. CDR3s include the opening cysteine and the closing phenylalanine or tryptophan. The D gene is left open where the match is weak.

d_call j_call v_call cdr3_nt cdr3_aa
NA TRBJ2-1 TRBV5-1 TGCGCCAGCAGCTCCCCCAAGCTAGTTGAGGCCCCTAAGTCCTACAATGAGCAGTTCTTC CASSSPKLVEAPKSYNEQFF
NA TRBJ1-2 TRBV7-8 TGTGCCAGCAGCTTAGTGGGCAGACTAAGTGAGGGCTACACCTTC CASSLVGRLSEGYTF
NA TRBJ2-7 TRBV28 TGTGCCAGCAGTTTGCTAGCGATCCACGAGCAGTACTTC CASSLLAIHEQYF
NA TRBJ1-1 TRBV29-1 TGCAGCGTACACAAACACACTGAAGCTTTCTTT CSVHKHTEAFF
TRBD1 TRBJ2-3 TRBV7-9 TGTGCCAGCAGCCGGGACAGGGAGTATTTT CASSRDREYF
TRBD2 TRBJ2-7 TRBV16 TGTGCCAGCAGCCAACCGACTAGCGGGAACTACGAGCAGTACTTC CASSQPTSGNYEQYF
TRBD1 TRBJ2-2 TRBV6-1 TGTGCCAGCAGGAAGGGGGACAGTTACACCGGGGAGCTGTTTTTT CASRKGDSYTGELFF
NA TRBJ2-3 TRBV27 TGTGCCAGCAGTCCAACGGGTGGAACAGATACGCAGTATTTT CASSPTGGTDTQYF
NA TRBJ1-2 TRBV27 TGTGCCAGCAGTGCGGTCCGGGGCTATGGCTACACCTTC CASSAVRGYGYTF
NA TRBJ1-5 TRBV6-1 TGTGCCAGCAGTGAAGGGAAGTATCAGCCCCAGCATTTT CASSEGKYQPQHF
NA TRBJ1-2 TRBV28 TGTGCCAGCAGTTTGCAGTCGGAGGGCTACACCTTC CASSLQSEGYTF
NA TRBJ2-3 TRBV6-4 TGTGCCAGCAGTGACTCTCGGTCCACAGATACGCAGTATTTT CASSDSRSTDTQYF
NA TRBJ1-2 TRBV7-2 TGTGCCAGCAGCTTAAGTAATGGGTTATTGAACTATGGCTACACCTTC CASSLSNGLLNYGYTF
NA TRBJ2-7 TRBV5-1 TGCGCCAGCAGCTTGGCGGTTAGGGACAACTACGAGCAGTACTTC CASSLAVRDNYEQYF
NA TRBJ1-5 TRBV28 TGTGCCAGCCAACCCGACAGAGACAGTTCCGGGTGGCCCCAGCATTTT CASQPDRDSSGWPQHF
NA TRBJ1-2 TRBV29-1 TGCAGCGTTGAAGATCCACTGGGCAGGGGTTACTATGGCTACACCTTC CSVEDPLGRGYYGYTF
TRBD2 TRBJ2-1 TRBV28 TGTGCCAGCAGTTTGAGCCTAGCGGGAGTAGGAGAGCAGTTCTTC CASSLSLAGVGEQFF
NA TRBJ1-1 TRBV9 TGTGCCAGCAGCGTAGGGGAAGGTGAAGCTTTCTTT CASSVGEGEAFF
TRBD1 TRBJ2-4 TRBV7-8 TGTGCCAGCAGCAACGGACAGGGGGCAAACATTCAGTACTTC CASSNGQGANIQYF
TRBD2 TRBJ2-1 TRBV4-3 TGCGCCAGCAGCCAAGATCGCCTAGCGGGAGTGGTGACCCCTGAGCAGTTCTTC CASSQDRLAGVVTPEQFF
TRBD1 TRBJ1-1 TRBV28 TGTGCCCAATATCCGACAGGGGGGATGAACACTGAAGCTTTCTTT CAQYPTGGMNTEAFF
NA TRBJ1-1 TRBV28 TGTGCCAGCAGTTTACAGGGCGAGGTCACTGAAGCTTTCTTT CASSLQGEVTEAFF
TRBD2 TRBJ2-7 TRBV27 TGTGCCAGCAGCATAGCGGGGGCCTACGAGCAGTACTTC CASSIAGAYEQYF